What follows is one T cell receptor (beta chain) and its context. The data were obtained in a study of blood T cell repertoires in COVID-19. Study overall: T cells, B-cell-depleted T cells, or PBMCs supplied cDNA or gDNA.

J was trimmed by 4 bases and V by 4 bases; bases with no gene match: 6. The CDR3 is 14 residues long. Germline V gives CDR1 SQVTM, CDR2 ANQGSEA. Method: immunoSEQ multiplex PCR; TCRdb's copy keeps in-frame clones and lacks some. The repertoire consists of nearly 90,000 clones, with 80% to 90% occurring once and the leading ten covering over 8.5%. Input material: peripheral blood. The sequence derives from a man aged 80 or over with acute or convalescent COVID-19. This sequence joins TRBV29-1 and TRBJ2-3; the match to TRBD2 covers 9 bases. For the CDR3, the DNA is TGCAGCGTTGGTTCTAGCGGGGCCTCAGATACGCAGTATTTT. It is translated as CSVGSSGASDTQYF.